The 21 T cell receptor beta chains below come from one sample, sequenced in a study of T cell repertoires in cytomegalovirus infection. TCRdb processed the reads anew with MiXCR; each CDR3 protein has one entry. Of tens of thousands of distinct CDR3 sequences listed, about 4.2% were seen once; the top ten hold less than 25%. Sequenced: PBMCs. These receptor sequences come from a human donor in good health (CMV status not recorded). Some clones in this sample may be carry-over from other donors' samples.

This clonotype was detected ten times or more. This rearrangement joins TRBV6-1 to TRBJ2-7, with D hard to call. Per the germline V gene, CDR1 is MNHNS and CDR2 is SASEGT. CDR3 length: 11 amino acids. V dropped 5 bases and J dropped 5 bases, with 7 bases sitting between them. CDR3 loop: CASSTRNEQYF. CDR3 DNA sequence: TGTGCCAGCAGTACCCGGAACGAGCAGTACTTC.

This clonotype has a handful of counts. V is TRBV7-6 and J is TRBJ2-1; 9 positions agree with TRBD1. The CDR3 sequence is 17 residues long. V dropped 2 bases and J dropped 14; count of bases not matched to a gene: 19. In germline, CDR1 is SGHVS, CDR2 FNYEAQ. The CDR3: CASSLIDPLDRGSGEFF. CDR3 nucleotides: TGTGCCAGCAGCTTAATCGATCCCTTAGACAGGGGGTCAGGGGAGTTCTTC. The full variable domain, completed using reference TRBV7-6 and TRBJ2-1, is GAGVSQSPRYKVTKRGQDVALRCDPISGHVSLYWYRQALGQGPEFLTYFNYEAQQDKSGLPNDRFSAERPEGSISTLTIQRTEQRDSAMYRCASSLIDPLDRGSGEFFGPGTRLTVL.

In its sample, this clonotype was seen many times. The genes are TRBV20-1 and TRBJ2-4; D call uncertain. The V and J ends lost 3 bases and 2 bases respectively, with 14 bases between them. The CDR3 consists of 15 residues. Germline assignment: CDR1 DFQATT and CDR2 SNEGSKA (reference sequence). The CDR3 coding sequence is TGCAGTGCTAGGGGGAAATGGGCTACCAAAAACATTCAGTACTTC. It encodes CSARGKWATKNIQYF.

This clonotype was observed at least ten times. The V call is TRBV7-8, the J call TRBJ1-6, with TRBD1 matching over 7 bases. Looked up from germline, CDR1 is SGHVS and CDR2 is FQNEAQ. This CDR3 region has 16 residues. V trimming: 2 bases; J trimming: 4 bases; junction bases outside the gene matches: 5. The CDR3 here is CASSLYRDSYNSPLHF. In nucleotides, the CDR3 is TGTGCCAGCAGCTTATACCGGGACAGTTATAATTCACCCCTCCACTTT.

This clonotype was picked up many times. The gene calls are TRBV11-3 and TRBJ2-2, with D unresolved. V lost 2 bases to trimming and J lost 2 bases, with 0 bases between them. This CDR3 region has 12 residues. In germline, CDR1 is SGHNT, CDR2 YENEEA. This CDR3 reads CASSLNTGELFF. In DNA, the CDR3 is TGTGCCAGCAGCTTAAACACCGGGGAGCTGTTTTTT.

This clonotype was seen at least ten times. The V call is TRBV11-2, the J call TRBJ2-5; D may be TRBD1 or TRBD2 (5 bases each). Germline V gene lookup returns CDR1 SGHAT and CDR2 FQNNGV. V was pared by 6 bases and J by 5 bases, with 19 bases between. This CDR3 contains 15 residues. The CDR3: CASRSGTLGTETQYF. DNA of the CDR3: TGTGCCAGCAGATCCGGGACGCTGGGGACGGAGACCCAGTACTTC.

This clonotype was observed many times. The chain links TRBV7-2 to TRBJ2-7; a possible D gene is TRBD2 (7 bases). Germline CDR1 reads SGHTA; CDR2 reads FQGNSA. Trimming removed 6 bases from V and 0 bases from J, with 15 bases in between. CDR3 size: 15 residues. CDR3 bases: TGTGCCAGCAGGTGGGGGGGGCGACCCTCCTACGAGCAGTACTTC. Translated, it gives CASRWGGRPSYEQYF.

This clonotype appeared many times. J is TRBJ1-4 and V is TRBV7-2; D possibly corresponds to TRBD1 (6 bases). Germline CDR1 and CDR2: SGHTA and FQGNSA. V dropped 3 bases and J dropped 7 bases, with 12 bases sitting between them. There are 14 residues in the CDR3. CDR3 residues: CASSFRGRGEKLFF. The CDR3 coding sequence is TGTGCCAGCAGCTTCCGGGGGCGGGGTGAAAAACTGTTTTTT. Complete variable domain (other parts from reference TRBV7-2 and TRBJ1-4): GAGVSQSPSNKVTEKGKDVELRCDPISGHTALYWYRQSLGQGLEFLIYFQGNSAPDKSGLPSDRFSAERTGGSVSTLTIQRTQQEDSAVYLCASSFRGRGEKLFFGSGTQLSVL.

This clonotype was detected many times. V and J are TRBV6-1 and TRBJ2-7; 9 bases align to TRBD1. The CDR3 has 15 residues. Germline CDR1 and CDR2: MNHNS and SASEGT. V was pared by 5 bases and J by 1 base, with 6 bases of the junction left unmatched. CDR3 sequence reads: CASSSGQGRSYEQYF. The DNA for the CDR3 is TGTGCCAGCAGTTCCGGACAGGGGAGGTCCTACGAGCAGTACTTC.

This clonotype was found many times. The chain couples TRBV7-9 to TRBJ2-1; 10 nucleotides line up with TRBD2. This CDR3 is built from 14 residues. Trimming cost V 6 bases and J 8 bases; bases outside gene matches: 7. Germline CDR1 reads SEHNR; CDR2 reads FQNEAQ (reference sequence). The chain's CDR3 is CASSGASGSYEQFF. In DNA, the CDR3 is TGTGCCAGCAGTGGGGCTAGCGGGAGCTATGAGCAGTTCTTC.

This clonotype was seen ten or more times. This chain connects TRBV12-3 or TRBV12-4 to TRBJ1-1, with TRBD1 matching 7 bases. V was pared by 6 bases and J by 3 bases, with 7 bases of the junction left unmatched. The CDR3 contains 14 residues. This CDR3 is CASRQGGQHTEAFF. CDR3 DNA: TGTGCCAGCAGACAAGGGGGACAGCACACTGAAGCTTTCTTT.

This clonotype appeared many times. The V call is TRBV5-4, the J call TRBJ2-2; 8 nucleotides line up with TRBD2. After removal of 4 bases from V and 3 bases from J, the junction contained 8 bases not matched to a gene. This CDR3 has 16 residues. Germline V gene lookup returns CDR1 SGHNT and CDR2 YYREEE (reference sequence). CDR3 in amino acids: CASSRVGLGDTGELFF. The CDR3 DNA reads TGTGCCAGCAGCCGGGTGGGACTAGGCGACACCGGGGAGCTGTTTTTT.

This clonotype was counted many times. The V and J genes are TRBV7-8 and TRBJ1-2; D is ambiguous. The CDR3 consists of 14 residues. Trimming removed 4 bases at V and 7 bases at J, with 16 bases between. CDR1 and CDR2 from the germline V gene are SGHVS and FQNEAQ. The CDR3 DNA reads as TGTGCCAGCAGCTACATGGGCATGGAGGGTGGCTACACCTTC. Amino acids: CASSYMGMEGGYTF.

This clonotype came up many times. V and J are TRBV7-6 and TRBJ1-6; D gene unclear. This CDR3 is built from 15 residues. The V end lost 5 bases, the J end lost 11 bases, and 19 bases lay between the germline ends. Germline assignment: CDR1 SGHVS and CDR2 FNYEAQ. In DNA, the CDR3 is TGTGCCAGCAGCACCTCTTCCCGGGCGTCCGCACCCCTCCACTTT. Translation: CASSTSSRASAPLHF.

This clonotype was counted at least ten times. The CDR3 DNA sequence: TGCGCCAGCACCGAAAGCGGGAGATCCACAGATACGCAGTATTTT. Translated: CASTESGRSTDTQYF. The V gene is TRBV5-1, the J gene TRBJ2-3; 8 bases are a match to TRBD2. Germline lookup yields CDR1 SGHRS and CDR2 YFSETQ. There are 15 residues in the CDR3. Trimming cost V 6 bases and J 2 bases; bases outside gene matches: 8.

The sample holds many counts of this clonotype. The rearrangement joins TRBV7-8 to TRBJ2-3; possible D gene TRBD2, 5 bases. CDR3 size: 15 residues. Trimming removed 5 bases at V and 6 bases at J, with 18 bases between. Per the germline V gene, CDR1 is SGHVS and CDR2 is FQNEAQ. This CDR3 reads CASSLRDRGGDTQYF. The CDR3 DNA is TGTGCCAGCAGCCTCCGGGATCGAGGTGGGGATACGCAGTATTTT.

Ten or more counts support this clonotype. CDR3 sequence: CASSEASGRGDTQYF. The CDR3 nucleotides read TGTGCCAGCAGTGAAGCTAGCGGGAGGGGAGATACGCAGTATTTT. The chain recombines TRBV2 with TRBJ2-3, with 11 bases lining up with TRBD2. From germline, CDR1 is SNHLY and CDR2 FYNNEI. There are 15 residues in the CDR3. V gave up 0 bases and J gave up 5 bases; unmatched junction bases: 1. Full variable domain (missing parts from reference TRBV2 and TRBJ2-3): EPEVTQTPSHQVTQMGQEVILRCVPISNHLYFYWYRQILGQKVEFLVSFYNNEISEKSEIFDDQFSVERPDGSNFTLKIRSTKLEDSAMYFCASSEASGRGDTQYFGPGTRLTVL.

The table lists this clonotype with many counts. CDR3 nucleotides: TGCAGCGTCGCGGCTAACTATGGCTACACCTTC. It translates to CSVAANYGYTF. This chain connects TRBV29-1 to TRBJ1-2; D is ambiguous. CDR1 is SQVTM and CDR2 is ANQGSEA in the germline V gene. The CDR3 consists of 11 residues. Trimming shortened V by 6 bases and J by 0 bases, and 5 bases separated the two germline ends.

This clonotype was counted many times. The chain carries TRBV4-1 and TRBJ1-4; no reliable D call. The CDR3 totals 15 residues. Germline V gives CDR1 MGHRA, CDR2 YSYEKL. V dropped 1 base and J dropped 3 bases, with 9 bases sitting between them. The chain's CDR3 is CASSQVRRSNEKLFF. In DNA, the CDR3 is TGCGCCAGCAGCCAAGTCCGACGGTCTAATGAAAAACTGTTTTTT.

This clonotype was picked up many times. The gene calls are TRBV3-1 and TRBJ2-7, with unresolved D. V gave up 1 base and J gave up 2 bases, with 9 bases separating them. The CDR3 runs to 14 residues. Germline CDR1 reads LGHDT; CDR2 reads YNNKEL (reference sequence). The CDR3 coding sequence is TGTGCCAGCAGCCAAGCGGCAGAGACCTACGAGCAGTACTTC. Amino acids: CASSQAAETYEQYF.

This clonotype was found many times. This chain uses TRBV11-1 with TRBJ2-7, with 8 bases fitting TRBD2. The CDR3 loop spans 15 amino acids. V was clipped by 1 base and J by 2 bases; unmatched bases: 4. Germline CDR1 is SGHAT and CDR2 is FQDESV (reference sequence). CDR3 region: CASSLEAGATYEQYF. The CDR3 DNA reads TGTGCCAGCAGCTTAGAAGCGGGGGCGACCTACGAGCAGTACTTC.